This T cell receptor beta chain was recorded in a study of blood T cells in healthy people across ages. Overall study results and limits: A conclusive naive versus antigen-experienced comparison was prevented by the unsorted PBMCs.

The use of a sample-barcoded 5' primer and a J-beta primer mix characterized a second PCR of roughly 6 to 12 cycles. TCRdb reprocessed the 5' RACE reads with MiXCR, giving one entry per CDR3 protein. The repertoire has hundreds of thousands of distinct CDR3 sequences, roughly half of them found once; the top ten carry roughly 13%. As regards this clonotype: The target antigen is unknown.

This CDR3 has 15 residues. The V end was cut by 3 bases, the J end by 3 bases, with 15 bases between. Germline V gene data show CDR1 as SGHRS and CDR2 as YFSETQ. The TCR was taken from a woman of 80 years or more in good health. Sequenced input: blood. This chain joins TRBV5-1 and TRBJ1-1, with a weak D call TRBD1 (6 bases). In nucleotides, the CDR3 is TGCGCCAGCAGCTACATCGCAGGGGCTGACACTGAAGCTTTCTTT. Translation: CASSYIAGADTEAFF.